Each of the 16 T cell receptor beta chains below was sequenced from the same sample in a study of lymphopenia after photon versus proton radiotherapy. Data came from immunoSEQ multiplex PCR; TCRdb stores just in-frame clones and leaves some out. The sample consists of more than 20,000 clones, 83% of them appearing once. The starting material was peripheral blood, obtained from a patient treated with photon-based radiotherapy. The receptors stem from a woman aged 50 to 60 with pancreatic cancer.

This clone was seen only a few times. The chain recombines TRBV5-6 with TRBJ2-1; 13 bases agree with TRBD2. The junction had 4 bases not matched to a gene; V was cut back by 3 bases and J by 7 bases. The CDR3 spans 15 residues. Per the germline V gene, CDR1 is SGHDT and CDR2 is YYEEEE. The CDR3: CASSSRTSGGNEQFF. DNA for the CDR3: TGTGCCAGCAGCTCCCGGACTAGCGGGGGTAATGAGCAGTTCTTC.

The chain carries TRBV2 and TRBJ2-1; TRBD2 matches 14 bases. CDR1 SNHLY and CDR2 FYNNEI come from the germline V gene. Unmatched junction bases numbered 12, after V lost 5 bases and J lost 9 bases. The CDR3 has 17 residues. Written as DNA, the CDR3 is TGTGCCAGCAGTCTGACTAGCGGGAGGGCCTCAGGGCTTGAGCAGTTCTTC. Translated: CASSLTSGRASGLEQFF.

V and J are TRBV28 and TRBJ1-1; 8 bases match TRBD1. J was trimmed by 0 bases and V by 6 bases; bases with no gene match: 0. Germline V CDR1 and CDR2: MDHEN, SYDVKM. CDR3 length: 13 amino acids. CDR3 coding DNA: TGTGCCAGCAGGGACAGGGTGAACACTGAAGCTTTCTTT. This codes for CASRDRVNTEAFF.

As regards this clone: The junction departs from the called germline gene at one end, perhaps through a read error. The V and J genes are TRBV5-1 and TRBJ2-1; 11 nucleotides agree with TRBD2. The CDR3 has 17 amino acids. Germline V gene lookup returns CDR1 SGHRS and CDR2 YFSETQ. In nucleotides, the CDR3 is TGCGCCAGCAGATTGGCCATAACTAGCGGGAGTTGGGATGAGCAGTTCTTC. Protein sequence: CASRLAITSGSWDEQFF.

Only a few counts were recorded for this clone. This rearrangement joins TRBV7-7 to TRBJ2-2; D is unresolved. This CDR3 region has 15 residues. The germline CDR1 and CDR2 sequences are SSHAT and FNYEAQ (reference sequence). V gave up 1 base and J gave up 0 bases, with 6 bases separating them. CDR3 in DNA: TGTGCCAGCAGCTTAGGCAAGACGAACACCGGGGAGCTGTTTTTT. Translated, it gives CASSLGKTNTGELFF.

This clone has more than one count but fewer than ten. The chain couples TRBV5-1 to TRBJ2-5, with D unresolved. V shed 3 bases and J shed 5 bases, with 14 bases lying between them. The CDR3 loop spans 14 amino acids. Germline assignment: CDR1 SGHRS and CDR2 YFSETQ. The CDR3 region is CASSSRLVGETQYF. The CDR3 nucleotides read TGCGCCAGCAGCTCGCGTCTAGTAGGGGAGACCCAGTACTTC.

The rearrangement links TRBV29-1 to TRBJ2-1; 11 nucleotides agree with TRBD2. The CDR3 is made up of 18 amino acids. V was clipped by 3 bases and J by 0 bases; unmatched bases: 10. CDR1 and CDR2 (germline): SQVTM, ANQGSEA. The CDR3 sequence: CSVEGTSGSRVSYNEQFF. CDR3 bases: TGCAGCGTTGAGGGAACTAGCGGGAGTCGGGTCTCCTACAATGAGCAGTTCTTC.

The chain combines TRBV4-3 with TRBJ1-3, with a possible D match to TRBD1 (5 bases). The germline CDR1 and CDR2 sequences are LGHNA and YSLEER. Trimming removed 2 bases at V and 4 bases at J, with 15 bases between. This CDR3 has 16 residues. The CDR3 here is CASSQSTGASGNTIYF. The CDR3 DNA reads TGCGCCAGCAGCCAAAGTACCGGGGCCTCCGGAAACACCATATATTTT.

The chain uses TRBV28 and TRBJ1-5; 11 bases are a match to TRBD1. V was pared by 6 bases and J by 6 bases, with 7 bases of the junction left unmatched. CDR3 length: 15 residues. From germline, CDR1 is MDHEN and CDR2 SYDVKM. CDR3 amino acids: CASSDTGTGGQPQHF. The CDR3 coding sequence is TGTGCCAGCAGCGATACCGGGACAGGGGGTCAGCCCCAGCATTTT. Combining the CDR3 with reference TRBV28 and TRBJ1-5 gives the whole variable domain DVKVTQSSRYLVKRTGEKVFLECVQDMDHENMFWYRQDPGLGLRLIYFSYDVKMKEKGDIPEGYSVSREKKERFSLILESASTNQTSMYLCASSDTGTGGQPQHFGDGTRLSIL.

This chain joins TRBV10-2 and TRBJ2-5, with D possibly matching TRBD2 (6 bases). Matching the DNA end better, TRBJ2-7 makes the J call doubtful. The CDR3 has 14 residues. Germline V CDR1 and CDR2: WSHSY, SAAADI. CDR3 residues: CASSDLTSSYEQYF. The DNA of the CDR3 is TGCGCCAGCAGTGACCTGACTAGCTCCTACGAGCAGTACTTC.

This sequence joins TRBV19 and TRBJ1-1; 8 bases map to TRBD1. The CDR3 covers 15 residues. Germline V gives CDR1 LNHDA, CDR2 SQIVND (reference sequence). Trimming cost V 6 bases and J 7 bases; bases outside gene matches: 13. The CDR3 nucleotides read TGTGCCAGTAGCCGCCGACAGGGGATGGGCGTTGAAGCTTTCTTT. This encodes CASSRRQGMGVEAFF.

The chain employs TRBV6-5 and TRBJ2-3; TRBD1 agrees at 8 bases. V shed 6 bases and J 0 bases; nucleotides not matched to a gene: 5. Germline loops: CDR1 MNHEY, CDR2 SVGAGI. The CDR3 has 15 residues. The CDR3 sequence: CASSNTGGSTDTQYF. CDR3 bases: TGTGCCAGCAGCAACACAGGGGGAAGCACAGATACGCAGTATTTT.

The rearrangement uses TRBV28 and TRBJ2-7; 7 positions match TRBD1. The CDR3 consists of 15 residues. Germline CDR1 MDHEN, CDR2 SYDVKM. With 2 bases clipped from V and 0 bases from J, the junction kept 4 bases outside the gene matches. CDR3: CASSLIGTASYEQYF. The CDR3 nucleotides are TGTGCCAGCAGTTTAATAGGGACAGCCTCCTACGAGCAGTACTTC.

This clone was seen only once. The chain couples TRBV10-1 to TRBJ2-7; 8 bases align to TRBD1. V lost 4 bases and J lost 3; bases outside the gene matches: 5. CDR1 is WNHNN, CDR2 SYGVQD, per germline (reference sequence). The CDR3 contains 14 residues. The CDR3 reads CASSVAQGGYEQYF. As DNA, the CDR3 is TGCGCCAGCAGTGTCGCACAGGGGGGCTACGAGCAGTACTTC.

In its sample, this clone was seen a few times. The chain employs TRBV29-1 and TRBJ2-2, with 10 bases that match TRBD1. Germline V lookup: CDR1 SQVTM, CDR2 ANQGSEA. The length of the CDR3 is 15 residues. Germline trimming cut 7 bases from V and 4 bases from J; bases unmatched to any gene: 9. CDR3 sequence reads: CSAVTGGGVTGELFF. DNA for the CDR3: TGCAGCGCCGTGACAGGGGGCGGCGTCACCGGGGAGCTGTTTTTT.

V usage is TRBV6-6 and J usage is TRBJ1-2; 8 nucleotides match TRBD1. Germline V CDR1 and CDR2: MNHNY, SVGAGI (reference sequence). Trimming at V came to 5 bases and at J to 3 bases, leaving 5 bases not matched to a gene. The CDR3 has 14 amino acids. The CDR3 is CASSPTGDDYGYTF. In DNA, the CDR3 is TGTGCCAGCAGTCCGACAGGGGATGACTATGGCTACACCTTC.